The entry that follows covers one T cell receptor (beta chain) sequence. Libraries were prepared by immunoSEQ multiplex PCR; TCRdb keeps only in-frame clonotypes and omits some of them. Among around 150,000 clones listed, 60% to 85% were seen once. CDR1 and CDR2 (germline): SGHTA, FQGNSA. This CDR3 contains 17 residues. Trimming left V 5 bases short and J 0 bases short, with 14 bases between. The data were taken from a study of blood T cell repertoires in COVID-19. The sequence was collected from a man aged 55 to 70 with acute or convalescent COVID-19. Sequencing used peripheral blood. J is TRBJ1-6 and V is TRBV7-2; no definite D call. CDR3 coding DNA: TGTGCCAGCAGCCAAGACCCCCCTAGCTCCTATAATTCACCCCTCCACTTT. Encoded protein: CASSQDPPSSYNSPLHF.